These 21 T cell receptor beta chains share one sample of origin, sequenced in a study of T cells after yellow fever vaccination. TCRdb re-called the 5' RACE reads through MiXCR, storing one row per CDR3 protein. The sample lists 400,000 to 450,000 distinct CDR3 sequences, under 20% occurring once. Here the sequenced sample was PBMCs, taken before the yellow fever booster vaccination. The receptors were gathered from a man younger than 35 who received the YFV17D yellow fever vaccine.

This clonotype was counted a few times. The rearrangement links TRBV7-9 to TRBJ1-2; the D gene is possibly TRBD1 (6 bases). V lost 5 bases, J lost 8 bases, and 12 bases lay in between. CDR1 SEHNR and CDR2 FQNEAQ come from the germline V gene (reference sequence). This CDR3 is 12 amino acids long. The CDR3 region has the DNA TGTGCCAGCAGCCCCGACAGGATCGGCTACACCTTC. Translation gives CASSPDRIGYTF. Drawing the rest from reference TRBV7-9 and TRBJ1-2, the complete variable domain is DTGVSQNPRHKITKRGQNVTFRCDPISEHNRLYWYRQTLGQGPEFLTYFQNEAQLEKSRLLSDRFSAERPKGSFSTLEIQRTEQGDSAMYLCASSPDRIGYTFGSGTRLTVV.

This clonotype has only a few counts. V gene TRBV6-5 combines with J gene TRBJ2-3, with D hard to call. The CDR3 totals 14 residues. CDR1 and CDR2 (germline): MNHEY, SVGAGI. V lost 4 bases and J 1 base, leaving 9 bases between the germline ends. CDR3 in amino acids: CASSSFPGTDTQYF. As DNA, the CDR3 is TGTGCCAGCAGTTCTTTCCCGGGCACAGATACGCAGTATTTT.

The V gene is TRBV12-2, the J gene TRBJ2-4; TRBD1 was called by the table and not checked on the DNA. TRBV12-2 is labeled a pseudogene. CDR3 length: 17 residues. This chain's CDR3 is CASRPTPEGVAKNIQYF. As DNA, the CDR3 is TGTGCAAGTCGCCCCACCCCCGAGGGTGTTGCCAAAAACATTCAGTACTTC.

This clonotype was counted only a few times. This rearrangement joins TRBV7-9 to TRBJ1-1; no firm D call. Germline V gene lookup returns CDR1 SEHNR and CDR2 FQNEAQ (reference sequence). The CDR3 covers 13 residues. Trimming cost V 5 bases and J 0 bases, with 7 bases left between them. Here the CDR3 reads CASSPLMNTEAFF. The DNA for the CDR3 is TGTGCCAGCAGCCCCCTGATGAACACTGAAGCTTTCTTT.

CDR3 protein: CSVGASSYNEQFF. CDR3 nucleotide sequence: TGCAGCGTTGGCGCCAGCTCCTACAATGAGCAGTTCTTC. The chain couples TRBV29-1 to TRBJ2-1; D not resolved. CDR3 length: 13 amino acids. Germline V gene lookup returns CDR1 SQVTM and CDR2 ANQGSEA. With 4 bases removed from V and 0 bases from J, the gap between germline ends came to 7 bases.

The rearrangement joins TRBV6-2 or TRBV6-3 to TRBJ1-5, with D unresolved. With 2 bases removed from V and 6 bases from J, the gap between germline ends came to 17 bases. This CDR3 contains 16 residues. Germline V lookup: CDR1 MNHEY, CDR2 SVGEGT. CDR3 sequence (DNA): TGTGCCAGCAGTTACGGCTCGGGCCTGGCGGCTCAGCCCCAGCATTTT. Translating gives CASSYGSGLAAQPQHF.

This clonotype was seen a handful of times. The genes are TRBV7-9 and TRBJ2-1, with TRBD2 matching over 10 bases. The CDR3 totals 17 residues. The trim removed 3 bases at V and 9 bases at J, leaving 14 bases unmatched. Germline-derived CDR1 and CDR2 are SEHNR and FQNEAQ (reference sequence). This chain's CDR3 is CASSFARDSGGEGEQFF. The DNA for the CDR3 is TGTGCCAGCAGCTTTGCCCGTGACAGCGGGGGGGAGGGTGAGCAGTTCTTC.

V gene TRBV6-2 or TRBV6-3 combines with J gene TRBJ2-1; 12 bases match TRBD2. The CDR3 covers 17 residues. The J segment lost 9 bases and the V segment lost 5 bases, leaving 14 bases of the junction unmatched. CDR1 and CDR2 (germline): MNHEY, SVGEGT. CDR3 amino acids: CASSRPSLAGGPAEQFF. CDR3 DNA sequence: TGTGCCAGCAGTCGCCCATCCCTAGCGGGGGGGCCAGCTGAGCAGTTCTTC.

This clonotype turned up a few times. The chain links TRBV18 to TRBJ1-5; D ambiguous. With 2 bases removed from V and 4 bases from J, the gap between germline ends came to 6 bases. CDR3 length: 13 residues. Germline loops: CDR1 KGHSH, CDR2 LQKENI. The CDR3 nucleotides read TGTGCCAGCTCACCAAACGAAAATCAGCCCCAGCATTTT. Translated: CASSPNENQPQHF.

The CDR3 spells CASSPRAGALDQETQYF. DNA for the CDR3: TGCGCCAGCAGTCCTAGGGCGGGGGCCCTGGACCAAGAGACCCAGTACTTC. The genes are TRBV4-3 and TRBJ2-5, with D possibly TRBD2 on 7 matching bases. The CDR3 consists of 17 residues. The V end lost 6 bases, the J end lost 0 bases, and 20 bases lay between the germline ends. From germline, CDR1 is LGHNA and CDR2 YSLEER.

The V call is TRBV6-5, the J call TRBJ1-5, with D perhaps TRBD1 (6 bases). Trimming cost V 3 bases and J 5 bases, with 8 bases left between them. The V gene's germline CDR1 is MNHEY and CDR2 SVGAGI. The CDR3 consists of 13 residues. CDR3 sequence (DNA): TGTGCCAGCAGTTATGGGGGCCATCAGCCCCAGCATTTT. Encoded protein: CASSYGGHQPQHF.

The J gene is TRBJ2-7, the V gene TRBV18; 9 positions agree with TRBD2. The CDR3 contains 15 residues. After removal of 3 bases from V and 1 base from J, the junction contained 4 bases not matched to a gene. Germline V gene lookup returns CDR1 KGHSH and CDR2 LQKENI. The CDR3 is CASSPGLAGSYEQYV. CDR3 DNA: TGTGCCAGCTCACCCGGCCTAGCGGGGTCCTACGAGCAGTACGTC.

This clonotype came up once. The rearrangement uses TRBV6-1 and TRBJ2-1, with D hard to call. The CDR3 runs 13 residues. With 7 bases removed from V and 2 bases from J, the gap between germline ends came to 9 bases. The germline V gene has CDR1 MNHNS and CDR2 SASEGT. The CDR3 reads CASTQLAYNEQFF. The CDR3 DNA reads TGTGCCAGCACACAATTAGCCTACAATGAGCAGTTCTTC.

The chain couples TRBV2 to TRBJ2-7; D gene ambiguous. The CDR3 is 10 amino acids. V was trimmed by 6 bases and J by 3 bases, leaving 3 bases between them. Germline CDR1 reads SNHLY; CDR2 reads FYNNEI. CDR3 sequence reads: CASRIYEQYV. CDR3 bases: TGTGCCAGCAGGATCTACGAGCAGTACGTC.

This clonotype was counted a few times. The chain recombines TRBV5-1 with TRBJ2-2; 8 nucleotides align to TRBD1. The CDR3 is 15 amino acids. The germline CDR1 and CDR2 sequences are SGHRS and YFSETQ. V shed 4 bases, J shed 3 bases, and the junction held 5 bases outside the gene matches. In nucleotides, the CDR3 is TGCGCCAGCAGCGTACCGGGACAGGACACCGGGGAGCTGTTTTTT. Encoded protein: CASSVPGQDTGELFF.

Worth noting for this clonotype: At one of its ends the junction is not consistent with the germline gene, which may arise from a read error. The CDR3 reads CATSSTWGGTDTQYF. CDR3 nucleotide sequence: TGTGCCACCAGCTCCACGTGGGGGGGCACAGATACGCAGTATTTT. The rearrangement uses TRBV9 and TRBJ2-3; D is perhaps TRBD2 (6 bases). Per germline, CDR1 SGDLS and CDR2 YYNGEE. The CDR3 is 15 residues long.

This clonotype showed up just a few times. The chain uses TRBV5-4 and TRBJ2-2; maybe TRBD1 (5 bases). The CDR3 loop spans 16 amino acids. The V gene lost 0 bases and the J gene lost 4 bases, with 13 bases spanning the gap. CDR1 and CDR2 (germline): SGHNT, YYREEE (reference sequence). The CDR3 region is CASSLGVDSLTGELFF. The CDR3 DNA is TGTGCCAGCAGCTTGGGAGTCGACAGCCTCACCGGGGAGCTGTTTTTT.

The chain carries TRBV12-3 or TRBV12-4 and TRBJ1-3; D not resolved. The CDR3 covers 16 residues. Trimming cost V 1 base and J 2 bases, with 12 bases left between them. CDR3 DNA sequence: TGTGCCAGCAGTTTAGGAGGTATTTCGACTGGAAACACCATATATTTT. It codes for CASSLGGISTGNTIYF.

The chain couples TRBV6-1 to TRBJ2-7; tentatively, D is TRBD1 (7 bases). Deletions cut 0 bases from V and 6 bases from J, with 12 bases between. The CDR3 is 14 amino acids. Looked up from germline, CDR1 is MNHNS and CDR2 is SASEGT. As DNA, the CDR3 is TGTGCCAGCAGTGAAGCGACAGGGAGGCCCGAGCAGTACTTC. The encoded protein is CASSEATGRPEQYF.

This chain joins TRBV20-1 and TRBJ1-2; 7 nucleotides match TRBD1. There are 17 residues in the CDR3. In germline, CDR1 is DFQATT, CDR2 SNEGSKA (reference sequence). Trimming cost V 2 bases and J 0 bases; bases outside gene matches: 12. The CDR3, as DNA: TGCAGTGCTAGAACTAGAAGCACAGGGGCCTCTAACTATGGCTACACCTTC. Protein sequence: CSARTRSTGASNYGYTF.

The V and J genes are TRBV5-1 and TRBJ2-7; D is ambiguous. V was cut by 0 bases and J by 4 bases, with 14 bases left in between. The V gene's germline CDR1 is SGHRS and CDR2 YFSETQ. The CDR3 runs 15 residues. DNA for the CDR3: TGCGCCAGCAGCTTGGCGCCCACGGGTTTGTACGAGCAGTACTTC. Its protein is CASSLAPTGLYEQYF.